The rows below give T cell receptor beta chains drawn from one sample of a study of T cell responses to AZD1222 COVID-19 vaccine. Sequencing was performed with immunoSEQ multiplex PCR; in TCRdb, only in-frame clones are kept and a portion is missing. The sample holds approximately 180,000 clones, about 90% seen once. The material sequenced was peripheral blood, taken on day 0 of AZD1222 vaccination. Receptor source: an adult in good health. Each CDR3 is given with its conserved first and last residue. A D gene is named only where the DNA matches it firmly. Not every row has a clone size; where given, it reads once, few, many or a size class.

>TRBV19|-|TRBD1|TRBJ1-5
CASSPGTGGGYQPQHF
TGTGCCAGTAGTCCCGGGACAGGGGGCGGATATCAGCCCCAGCATTTT
>TRBV7-2|once|TRBD2|TRBJ2-1
CASSFSGGVNEQFF
TGTGCCAGCAGCTTTAGCGGGGGGGTCAATGAGCAGTTCTTC
>TRBV7-9|-|-|TRBJ1-4
CASSKTGSNEKLFF
TGTGCCAGCAGCAAAACAGGGTCAAATGAAAAACTGTTTTTT
>TRBV6-5|-|-|TRBJ2-5
CASRYTGQETQYF
TGTGCCAGCAGATACACGGGGCAAGAGACCCAGTACTTC
>TRBV28|-|TRBD1|TRBJ1-6
CASSQGGVAPLHF
TGTGCCAGCAGTCAAGGGGGCGTAGCACCCCTCCACTTT
>TRBV29-1|-|-|TRBJ2-7
CSVGHKSSYEQYF
TGCAGCGTGGGACACAAGAGCTCCTACGAGCAGTACTTC
>TRBV10-3|few|-|TRBJ1-1
CAAHGRGENTEAFF
TGTGCCGCCCACGGTCGAGGGGAGAACACTGAAGCTTTCTTT
>TRBV6-5|-|-|TRBJ1-5
CASRPGHYNQPQHF
TGTGCCAGCAGACCAGGACACTACAATCAGCCCCAGCATTTT
>TRBV7-3|-|-|TRBJ2-1
CASSPRPYNEQFF
TGTGCCAGCAGCCCCCGACCCTACAATGAGCAGTTCTTC
>TRBV4-2|-|-|TRBJ1-2
CASSQGSSYGYTF
TGTGCCAGCAGCCAAGGCAGCTCCTATGGCTACACCTTC
>TRBV15|-|-|TRBJ2-7
CATSRDLAADLTYEQYF
TGTGCCACCAGCAGAGATTTGGCGGCTGACTTGACCTACGAGCAGTACTTC
>TRBV5-4|few|-|TRBJ1-1
CASSLDGLWEAFF
TGTGCCAGCAGCTTGGACGGGCTCTGGGAAGCTTTCTTT
>TRBV27|once|TRBD1|TRBJ2-7
CASRTDRVLNEQYF
TGTGCCAGCAGGACGGACAGGGTTCTGAACGAGCAGTACTTC
>TRBV10-3|once|TRBD1|TRBJ1-1
CAISEDRGMNTEAFF
TGTGCCATCAGTGAGGACAGGGGTATGAACACTGAAGCTTTCTTT
>TRBV21-1|-|-|TRBJ1-6
CASSPPGPTNSPLHF
TGTGCCAGCAGCCCTCCGGGACCGACTAATTCACCCCTCCACTTT
>TRBV10-3|once|TRBD1|TRBJ2-5
CAIKDPGGSQETQYF
TGTGCCATCAAGGACCCAGGGGGTTCCCAAGAGACCCAGTACTTC
>TRBV4-1|-|TRBD1|TRBJ1-2
CASSDRDRGYGYTF
TGCGCCAGCAGCGACCGGGACAGGGGGTATGGCTACACCTTC
>TRBV10-3|-|TRBD1|TRBJ2-7
CAISADRKWYEQYF
TGTGCCATCAGTGCGGACAGGAAGTGGTACGAGCAGTACTTC